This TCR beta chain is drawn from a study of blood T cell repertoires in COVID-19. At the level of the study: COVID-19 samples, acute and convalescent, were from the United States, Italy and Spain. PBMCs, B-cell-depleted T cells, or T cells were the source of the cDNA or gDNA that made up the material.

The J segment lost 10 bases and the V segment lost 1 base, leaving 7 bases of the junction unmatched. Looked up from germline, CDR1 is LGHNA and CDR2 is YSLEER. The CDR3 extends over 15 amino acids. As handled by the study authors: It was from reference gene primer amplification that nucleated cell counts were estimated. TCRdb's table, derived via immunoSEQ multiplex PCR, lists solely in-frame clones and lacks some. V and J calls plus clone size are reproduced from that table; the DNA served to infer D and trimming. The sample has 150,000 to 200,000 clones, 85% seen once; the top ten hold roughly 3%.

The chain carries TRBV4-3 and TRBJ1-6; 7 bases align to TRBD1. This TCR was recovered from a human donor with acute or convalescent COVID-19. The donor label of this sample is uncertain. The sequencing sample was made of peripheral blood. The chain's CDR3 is CASSQVHRGGSPLHF. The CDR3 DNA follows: TGCGCCAGCAGCCAAGTACACAGGGGTGGGTCACCCCTCCACTTT.